These 25 T cell receptor beta chains were sequenced from one sample in a study of monozygotic twins with inflammatory bowel disease (dated by TCRdb to about 2019). Library generation was performed with 5' RACE. Data came from an Illumina HiSeq 2500. The reads underwent TCRdb reprocessing, giving one record for each CDR3 protein sequence and no DNA. The sample table gives more than 300,000 distinct CDR3 sequences. Just over 2.5% of the sample lies in the top ten. Sequenced material: blood. The receptors come from a human donor with ulcerative colitis or Crohn's disease, or a healthy co-twin of an affected twin (not recorded which).

The rearrangement joins TRBV5-1 to TRBJ2-7; TCRdb returns TRBD1, unconfirmable since there is no DNA. There are 15 residues in the CDR3. The V gene's germline CDR1 is SGHRS and CDR2 YFSETQ. CDR3 loop: CASSSRQGRTYEQYF.

The chain joins TRBV11-2 to TRBJ2-6; TCRdb's D call, TRBD1, is unchecked because there is no DNA. From germline, CDR1 is SGHAT and CDR2 FQNNGV. There are 21 residues in the CDR3. CDR3: CASSPLGDRSHPSWGANVLTF.

The V and J genes are TRBV18 and TRBJ1-5. Per the germline V gene, CDR1 is KGHSH and CDR2 is LQKENI. The CDR3 sequence is 14 residues long. CDR3: CASSPGAGSQPQHF.

The V gene is TRBV20-1, the J gene TRBJ2-5. The CDR3 is 12 residues long. Germline-derived CDR1 and CDR2 are DFQATT and SNEGSKA (reference sequence). The CDR3: CSARRRFETQYF.

V gene TRBV20-1 combines with J gene TRBJ2-7; there is no DNA to check the TCRdb D call of TRBD1. This CDR3 has 16 residues. Germline V gene data show CDR1 as DFQATT and CDR2 as SNEGSKA (reference sequence). The CDR3: CSARGAGDRGSYEQYF.

V and J are TRBV7-3 and TRBJ2-1; TCRdb's D gene call, TRBD1, goes unchecked for lack of DNA. This CDR3 comprises 14 residues. Germline values: CDR1 SGHTA, CDR2 FQGTGA. CDR3 sequence: CASNPGQGYNEQFF. Drawing the rest from reference TRBV7-3 and TRBJ2-1, the complete variable domain is GAGVSQTPSNKVTEKGKYVELRCDPISGHTALYWYRQSLGQGPEFLIYFQGTGAADDSGLPNDRFFAVRPEGSVSTLKIQRTERGDSAVYLCASNPGQGYNEQFFGPGTRLTVL.

J is TRBJ1-2 and V is TRBV4-2; with no DNA, the TCRdb D assignment of TRBD1 cannot be verified. CDR1 and CDR2 from the germline V gene are LGHNA and YNFKEQ. CDR3 size: 14 residues. The CDR3 sequence: CASSPTGLNYGYTF.

The V and J genes are TRBV27 and TRBJ2-7; TCRdb picks TRBD2, but there is no DNA to check that call. The germline V gene has CDR1 MNHEY and CDR2 SMNVEV (reference sequence). The CDR3 covers 16 residues. The CDR3 is CASTLTSGGAFYEQYF.

The gene calls are TRBV5-6 and TRBJ2-1; TCRdb calls TRBD1, which cannot be checked without DNA. Germline values: CDR1 SGHDT, CDR2 YYEEEE. The CDR3 covers 18 residues. This chain's CDR3 is CASSLGQGINFGDNEQFF. Drawing the rest from reference TRBV5-6 and TRBJ2-1, the complete variable domain is DAGVTQSPTHLIKTRGQQVTLRCSPKSGHDTVSWYQQALGQGPQFIFQYYEEEERQRGNFPDRFSGHQFPNYSSELNVNALLLGDSALYLCASSLGQGINFGDNEQFFGPGTRLTVL.

The chain joins TRBV7-3 to TRBJ2-2; TCRdb names TRBD1, which stays unverified in the absence of DNA. The CDR3 has 17 amino acids. CDR1 is SGHTA and CDR2 is FQGTGA in the germline V gene. The CDR3 spells CASSLNPPGQGIGELFF. Together with reference TRBV7-3 and TRBJ2-2, the CDR3 gives the full variable domain: GAGVSQTPSNKVTEKGKYVELRCDPISGHTALYWYRQSLGQGPEFLIYFQGTGAADDSGLPNDRFFAVRPEGSVSTLKIQRTERGDSAVYLCASSLNPPGQGIGELFFGEGSRLTVL.

The CDR3 is CASSESKDRVKVTGELFF. V gene TRBV10-2 combines with J gene TRBJ2-2; TCRdb's D call of TRBD1 is untestable without DNA. Germline V gene sequence: CDR1 WSHSY, CDR2 SAAADI. This CDR3 is built from 18 residues.

The rearrangement uses TRBV6-2 or TRBV6-3 and TRBJ2-1. Per the germline V gene, CDR1 is MNHEY and CDR2 is SVGEGT. The CDR3 runs 13 residues. The CDR3 loop is CASTFRSYNEQFF.

This chain uses TRBV4-1 with TRBJ2-7; there is no DNA to check the TCRdb D call of TRBD1. The CDR3 has 14 amino acids. Germline-derived CDR1 and CDR2 are MGHRA and YSYEKL. CDR3 in amino acids: CASSRSGRAHEQYF.

The V and J genes are TRBV29-1 and TRBJ1-1; TCRdb's assignment of TRBD1 cannot be checked, as there is no DNA. This CDR3 has 14 residues. Looked up from germline, CDR1 is SQVTM and CDR2 is ANQGSEA. This chain's CDR3 is CSVEDPRVGDVAFF.

The V gene is TRBV5-1, the J gene TRBJ2-1. CDR3 length equals 11 residues. Germline V gene sequence: CDR1 SGHRS, CDR2 YFSETQ. The CDR3 sequence: CASSGANEQFF.

The chain has TRBV5-6 and TRBJ2-3; TCRdb proposes TRBD1, but this gene call is untestable without DNA. Looked up from germline, CDR1 is SGHDT and CDR2 is YYEEEE. The CDR3 has 16 amino acids. CDR3: CASSFRTGTSADTQYF.

The chain couples TRBV9 to TRBJ2-2; lacking DNA, the TRBD2 call made by TCRdb goes unchecked. The CDR3 is 20 amino acids. From germline, CDR1 is SGDLS and CDR2 YYNGEE. CDR3 protein: CASSVERRSAGGHDTGELFF.

This CDR3 reads CASRPRQGIWGNQPQHF. The chain recombines TRBV12-3 or TRBV12-4 with TRBJ1-5; TCRdb reports TRBD1, a call that lacks DNA to check it against. The CDR3 runs 17 residues.

The CDR3 loop reads CAWSRDRTDTQYF. The chain is built from TRBV30 and TRBJ2-3. CDR1 and CDR2 from the germline V gene are GTSNPN and SVGIG (reference sequence). The CDR3 has 13 residues.

The chain links TRBV19 to TRBJ2-7; the D call of TRBD1 rests on TCRdb alone, since no DNA is present to check it. Per germline, CDR1 LNHDA and CDR2 SQIVND (reference sequence). There are 13 residues in the CDR3. CDR3 protein: CASQRDNSYEQYF.

This sequence joins TRBV28 and TRBJ2-7; TCRdb gives TRBD1 as the D gene, but with no DNA this cannot be confirmed. Germline V gene sequence: CDR1 MDHEN, CDR2 SYDVKM. The CDR3 runs to 15 residues. The CDR3 reads CASSLGGYGSYEQYF.

The V call is TRBV18, the J call TRBJ2-5; the TCRdb D gene call, TRBD2, has no DNA to confirm it. The germline gives CDR1 KGHSH, CDR2 LQKENI. The CDR3 length is 14 residues. This CDR3 reads CASSPQLGRETQYF.

This chain joins TRBV7-9 and TRBJ1-4; TCRdb indicates TRBD1, and absent DNA this call remains unverified. Per the germline V gene, CDR1 is SEHNR and CDR2 is FQNEAQ (reference sequence). The CDR3 spans 16 residues. The CDR3 loop reads CASSGRDRATNEKLFF.

The rearrangement uses TRBV5-4 and TRBJ2-1; checking the TCRdb D call of TRBD2 is not possible without DNA. Germline V gives CDR1 SGHNT, CDR2 YYREEE (reference sequence). This CDR3 is built from 15 residues. The CDR3 loop is CASSGKRGPGNEQFF.

The chain is built from TRBV15 and TRBJ2-2; TCRdb indicates TRBD1, and absent DNA this call remains unverified. Germline CDR1 and CDR2: LNHNV and YYDKDF (reference sequence). This CDR3 region has 16 residues. The CDR3 sequence: CATSHEGAWVTGELFF. The full variable domain, in which reference TRBV15 and TRBJ2-2 provide the parts outside the CDR3, is DAMVIQNPRYQVTQFGKPVTLSCSQTLNHNVMYWYQQKSSQAPKLLFHYYDKDFNNEADTPDNFQSRRPNTSFCFLDIRSPGLGDTAMYLCATSHEGAWVTGELFFGEGSRLTVL.